This TCR beta chain was identified in a study of T cell responses to AZD1222 COVID-19 vaccine. Study information: Second-dose intervals near 4 or 12 weeks were combined. Whole-study results and caveats: Breadth and depth of Spike-specific TCRs rose after two AZD1222 doses. The study sampled repertoires only after the peak T cell response. Nearly half of spike-specific TCRs reportedly target variant regions that are unmutated in the B.1.351 and B.1.1.7 variants.

The table came from immunoSEQ multiplex PCR; TCRdb's copy has only in-frame clones and leaves some out. This sample has 99,000 or so clones, with about 91% found just once. On this clone itself: Antigen unknown.

Between the trimmed V and J ends, which lost 0 bases and 4 bases, there was a span of 8 bases. The CDR3 length is 14 residues. The germline CDR1 and CDR2 sequences are MGHRA and YSYEKL. Specimen: peripheral blood, collected on day 0 of AZD1222 vaccination. This chain joins TRBV4-1 and TRBJ2-3, with D unclear. The TCR was taken from an adult in good health. The CDR3 bases are TGCGCCAGCAGCCAAGATCCCGGCCCAGATACGCAGTATTTT. Its translation: CASSQDPGPDTQYF.